These 4 T cell receptor beta chains were all obtained from the same sample, sequenced in a study of cytomegalovirus exposure and HLA in healthy donors. Amplification used 60 Vbeta primers and 13 Jbeta primers. Profiling relied on immunoSEQ multiplex PCR, and the TCRdb table lists in-frame clones only, not all of them. The repertoire consists of roughly 86,000 clones, with over 75% occurring once and the leading ten covering around 6.6%. Sequenced material: PBMCs. The source of these receptors is a man aged 50 or older in good health and CMV-seropositive.

The rearrangement joins TRBV9 to TRBJ2-7, with TRBD2 identical over 7 bases. V trimming: 0 bases; J trimming: 5 bases; junction bases outside the gene matches: 5. Germline V CDR1 and CDR2: SGDLS, YYNGEE. The CDR3 is 14 amino acids. The CDR3: CASSVAGGSHEQYF. In DNA, the CDR3 is TGTGCCAGCAGCGTAGCCGGGGGGTCCCACGAGCAGTACTTC.

The gene calls are TRBV7-2 and TRBJ1-1; 8 bases map to TRBD1. CDR3 length: 19 residues. The V segment lost 0 bases and the J segment 9 bases; nucleotides outside the gene matches: 21. The germline V gene has CDR1 SGHTA and CDR2 FQGNSA. CDR3 bases: TGTGCCAGCAGCTTAGCGGGTGGCACACCCGGGACAGGATTAATGAAAGCTTTCTTT. Translating it yields CASSLAGGTPGTGLMKAFF.

This clone has more than one count but fewer than ten. The genes are TRBV18 and TRBJ2-3, with a weak D call TRBD1 (6 bases). From germline, CDR1 is KGHSH and CDR2 LQKENI. The CDR3 contains 16 residues. V was shortened by 2 bases and J by 0 bases, with 12 bases between the two germline ends. DNA for the CDR3: TGTGCCAGCTCACCAGGTGAGACAGGAAGCACAGATACGCAGTATTTT. Translation gives CASSPGETGSTDTQYF.

V is TRBV7-2 and J is TRBJ2-7, with D uncertain. Germline-derived CDR1 and CDR2 are SGHTA and FQGNSA. The CDR3 contains 11 residues. The V gene lost 5 bases and the J gene lost 3 bases, with 5 bases spanning the gap. CDR3 bases: TGTGCCAGCAGCCCCCACTACGAGCAGTACTTC. It translates to CASSPHYEQYF.